This TCR beta chain was sequenced for a study of post-analysis software for immune sequencing data. The study, taken as a whole, reports: With TRBV5-6, TRBV5-1 and TRBV20-1 included, about five TRBV segments were more frequent in patients than in controls. Multiple sclerosis patients showed significantly lower normalized Chao1 diversity than controls did.

CDR3 size: 12 residues. The V end was cut by 4 bases, the J end by 3 bases, with 9 bases between. Germline values: CDR1 DFQATT, CDR2 SNEGSKA (reference sequence). Unique molecular identifiers tagged the TCR beta cDNA libraries. TCRdb used MiXCR to reprocess the PCR reads, holding one entry per CDR3 protein. This sample has under 900,000 distinct CDR3 sequences, with about 57% found just once. A single count supports this clonotype. The antigen is undetermined. The chain combines TRBV20-1 with TRBJ2-5; D is undetermined. The receptor's source is a girl aged 10 to 17 with multiple sclerosis. The sample was blood. The CDR3 sequence is CSAIEAKETQYF. CDR3 in DNA: TGCAGTGCTATTGAAGCTAAAGAGACCCAGTACTTC.